The 7 T cell receptor beta chains in this list originate from one sample, sequenced in a study of T cell clonality in common variable immunodeficiency. Repertoires were generated with immunoSEQ multiplex PCR, while TCRdb's copy carries only in-frame clones and drops some. The sample was found to contain fewer than 50,000 clones, and every one recurs. Source material: peripheral blood mononuclear cells. The receptors were gathered from a person between 18 and 70 years old in good health.

With regard to this clone: The DNA ends 3 residues before the CDR3 does, and the rest of the CDR3 is filled in from the germline J gene. This chain joins TRBV18 and TRBJ1-2, with 8 positions matching TRBD1. Germline V lookup: CDR1 KGHSH, CDR2 LQKENI. The CDR3 runs to 17 residues. The CDR3 is CASSPKHSYRGKNDYTF. CDR3 DNA, as far as it was read: TGTGCCAGCTCACCAAAACACAGTTACAGGGGGAAAAACGAC.

Notes on this clone: The read ends 3 residues early relative to the CDR3; the germline J gene fills the gap. This chain uses TRBV7-3 with TRBJ2-7; the match to TRBD1 covers 11 bases. Germline CDR1 is SGHTA and CDR2 is FQGTGA. V lost 4 bases and J lost 1; bases outside the gene matches: 0. This CDR3 has 14 residues. This CDR3 reads CASSWDRGSYEQYF. CDR3 DNA (partial): TGTGCCAGCAGCTGGGACAGGGGGTCCTACGAG.

This clone showed up many times. The observed sequence ends 3 residues before the CDR3 terminus, with the missing tail filled in from the germline J gene. The chain carries TRBV10-1 and TRBJ2-7; 10 bases align to TRBD2. The CDR3 is 16 residues long. J gave up 0 bases and V 0 bases, and 2 bases lay outside the gene matches. Germline loops: CDR1 WNHNN, CDR2 SYGVQD (reference sequence). The part of the CDR3 DNA that was read is TGCGCCAGCAGTGAGTCAACTAGCGGGATCTCCTACGAG. Amino acids: CASSESTSGISYE. The full CDR3 protein reads CASSESTSGISYEQYF.

In its sample, this clone was seen many times. The CDR3 goes on 3 residues after the read ends, and that part is filled in from the germline J gene. This sequence joins TRBV7-3 and TRBJ2-2, with 7 bases that match TRBD1. With 3 bases clipped from V and 0 bases from J, the junction kept 4 bases outside the gene matches. The CDR3 loop spans 16 amino acids. From germline, CDR1 is SGHTA and CDR2 FQGTGA. The CDR3 bases that were read are TGTGCCAGCAGCTTGATAGGGGGCGCGAACACCGGGGAG. It codes for CASSLIGGANTGE. The entire CDR3 protein is CASSLIGGANTGELFF.

As for this clone: The DNA ends 3 residues before the CDR3 does, and the rest of the CDR3 is filled in from the germline J gene. The rearrangement links TRBV18 to TRBJ2-5; 11 bases are shared with TRBD2. The V gene's germline CDR1 is KGHSH and CDR2 LQKENI. The CDR3 length is 16 residues. Germline trimming cut 1 base from V and 4 bases from J; bases unmatched to any gene: 5. The CDR3 sequence: CASSPLTSGMGETQYF. The sequenced CDR3 bases are TGTGCCAGCTCACCACTGACTAGCGGGATGGGAGAGACC.

This clone was picked up a small number of times. The read terminates 3 residues before the CDR3 end, so the remaining end is supplied by the germline J gene. V is TRBV5-3 and J is TRBJ2-7, with 7 positions matching TRBD1. TRBV5-3 is an open reading frame, and its role is uncertain. This CDR3 contains 16 residues. The V and J ends lost 0 bases and 2 bases, in that order; junction bases with no gene match: 8. CDR3 bases read: TGTGCCAGAAGCTTGGAACAGGGGCCTTCGGCCTACGAG. Its protein product is CARSLEQGPSAYE. The complete CDR3 sequence is CARSLEQGPSAYEQYF.

Concerning this clone itself: Coverage ceases 3 residues before the CDR3 finishes, and the germline J gene fills in the end. The V gene is TRBV5-1, the J gene TRBJ2-1; TRBD2 matches at 10 bases. The ends lost 6 bases at V and 0 bases at J; junction bases unmatched: 15. The CDR3 contains 19 residues. CDR1 is SGHRS and CDR2 is YFSETQ in the germline V gene. CDR3 region: CASKQELAGTKSSYNEQFF. CDR3 DNA, as far as it was read: TGCGCCAGCAAACAAGAACTAGCGGGGACCAAGAGCTCCTACAATGAG.